The clone carrying this TCR beta chain was seen only once. What it recognizes is unknown. TCRdb independently ran MiXCR on the RT-PCR reads; one entry per CDR3 protein. The sample comprises hundreds of thousands of distinct CDR3 sequences, approximately 7.1% of which are singletons, and 10% to 15% rests with the top ten. Germline V gene data show CDR1 as LGHDT and CDR2 as YNNKEL (reference sequence). This CDR3 has 15 amino acids. Trimming removed 4 bases from V and 5 bases from J, with 17 bases in between. The sample is drawn from a study of response to subunit inactivated influenza vaccine. Findings and limits, study-wide: It was suggested by the authors that few new T cells are recruited by each seasonal influenza vaccination.

The clonotype comes from a man aged 45 to 75 who received an inactivated influenza vaccine. V is TRBV3-1 and J is TRBJ2-5; the D call may be TRBD1 or TRBD2 (6 bases each). The sequencing here drew on PBMCs from blood, taken less than 30 months after vaccination. The chain's CDR3 is CASSLKGGGMETQYF. CDR3 coding DNA: TGTGCCAGCAGCCTAAAGGGGGGCGGCATGGAGACCCAGTACTTC.